Shown below are 17 T cell receptor beta chains from a single sample sequenced in a study of early T cells in non-severe SARS-CoV-2 infection. Each CDR3 protein gets one entry after TCRdb re-called the 5' RACE reads with MiXCR. The sample shows about 64,000 distinct CDR3 sequences, around 11% of them seen only once. This specimen consisted of whole blood, obtained at baseline. The receptors stem from an adult who was a healthcare worker with PCR-confirmed SARS-CoV-2 infection or an uninfected control (not recorded which).

This clonotype was seen many times. This rearrangement joins TRBV12-3 or TRBV12-4 to TRBJ1-1; D perhaps matches TRBD1 (6 bases). CDR3 length: 15 amino acids. The germline V and J ends were trimmed by 6 bases and 5 bases, with 19 bases remaining between them. This CDR3 reads CASSKFRGAGTEAFF. The DNA for the CDR3 is TGTGCCAGCAGCAAGTTTAGGGGGGCGGGAACTGAAGCTTTCTTT.

This clonotype was counted a few times. The genes are TRBV19 and TRBJ1-1; D unclear. The CDR3 spans 17 residues. Germline lookup yields CDR1 LNHDA and CDR2 SQIVND (reference sequence). V was clipped by 9 bases and J by 0 bases, with 23 bases between them. The CDR3 DNA sequence: TGTGCCAGCCTCAACCGGGCCGGAGCCCAGCTGAACACTGAAGCTTTCTTT. This gives the protein CASLNRAGAQLNTEAFF.

The rearrangement joins TRBV20-1 to TRBJ1-3; unclear D gene. V lost 3 bases to trimming and J lost 2 bases, with 8 bases between them. The germline V gene encodes CDR1 DFQATT and CDR2 SNEGSKA (reference sequence). This CDR3 is 13 amino acids long. The chain's CDR3 is CSARVFAGNTIYF. CDR3 DNA sequence: TGCAGTGCTAGGGTGTTCGCTGGAAACACCATATATTTT.

This clonotype was detected only a few times. Germline is not matched at one junction end, which may reflect a read error. The chain carries TRBV11-2 and TRBJ2-4; 9 bases are a match to TRBD2. The CDR3 has 13 amino acids. CDR1 is SGHAT, CDR2 FQNNGV, per germline. As DNA, the CDR3 is TGTGCCAGCAGTTTAGCGGGGGAAAACATTCAGTACTTC. This encodes CASSLAGENIQYF.

This clonotype came up a few times. This sequence joins TRBV7-9 and TRBJ2-1; no definite D call. The germline CDR1 and CDR2 sequences are SEHNR and FQNEAQ (reference sequence). V was cut by 5 bases and J by 3 bases, with 11 bases left in between. This CDR3 contains 14 residues. The CDR3 sequence is CASSPWLDYNEQFF. In DNA, the CDR3 is TGTGCCAGCAGCCCCTGGCTCGACTACAATGAGCAGTTCTTC.

This clonotype was counted a few times. The gene calls are TRBV20-1 and TRBJ1-4; D ambiguous. CDR1 and CDR2 (germline): DFQATT, SNEGSKA (reference sequence). V dropped 2 bases and J dropped 8 bases, with 18 bases sitting between them. This CDR3 contains 15 residues. The CDR3 reads CSARPRGDVGEKLFF. The CDR3 DNA reads TGCAGTGCTAGACCTAGAGGAGATGTTGGAGAAAAACTGTTTTTT.

A few counts support this clonotype. The chain couples TRBV20-1 to TRBJ1-5; possible D gene TRBD1, 5 bases. Trimming removed 5 bases from V and 4 bases from J, with 12 bases in between. Germline V gene lookup returns CDR1 DFQATT and CDR2 SNEGSKA (reference sequence). This CDR3 contains 13 residues. CDR3 in amino acids: CSAGGTANQPQHF. The CDR3 coding sequence is TGCAGTGCTGGCGGGACGGCGAATCAGCCCCAGCATTTT.

This clonotype has more than one count but fewer than ten. The chain links TRBV5-6 to TRBJ2-2; 7 bases agree with TRBD2. The junction had 8 bases not matched to a gene; V was cut back by 4 bases and J by 5 bases. The germline gives CDR1 SGHDT, CDR2 YYEEEE. CDR3 size: 15 residues. The CDR3 region has the DNA TGTGCCAGCAGCCCTCCAGCGGGGCCAACCGGGGAGCTGTTTTTT. This encodes CASSPPAGPTGELFF. Full variable domain (outside the CDR3, taken from reference TRBV5-6 and TRBJ2-2): DAGVTQSPTHLIKTRGQQVTLRCSPKSGHDTVSWYQQALGQGPQFIFQYYEEEERQRGNFPDRFSGHQFPNYSSELNVNALLLGDSALYLCASSPPAGPTGELFFGEGSRLTVL.

The chain has TRBV11-2 and TRBJ1-1, with a possible D match to TRBD1 (6 bases). Looked up from germline, CDR1 is SGHAT and CDR2 is FQNNGV. The ends were cut back, 1 base at V and 3 bases at J, with 9 bases in the middle. The CDR3 sequence is 14 residues long. CDR3 sequence (DNA): TGTGCCAGCAGCTTAGGTCAGGGGCACACTGAAGCTTTCTTT. Translation gives CASSLGQGHTEAFF.

This rearrangement joins TRBV19 to TRBJ2-3, with D possibly matching TRBD2 (5 bases). Germline assignment: CDR1 LNHDA and CDR2 SQIVND (reference sequence). The germline V and J ends were trimmed by 2 bases and 6 bases, with 9 bases remaining between them. The CDR3 extends over 13 amino acids. CDR3 DNA sequence: TGTGCCAGTAGTATAAAGAGGGCGGATACGCAGTATTTT. Protein sequence: CASSIKRADTQYF.

This clonotype came up a few times. The chain has TRBV20-1 and TRBJ2-5; tentatively, D is TRBD2 (6 bases). Trimming took 6 bases from V and 5 from J, leaving 22 bases between them. Germline values: CDR1 DFQATT, CDR2 SNEGSKA (reference sequence). The CDR3 contains 15 residues. The CDR3 DNA sequence: TGCAGTGCGATTCCCCCGGGCCCCCGGGGGGAGACCCAGTACTTC. This codes for CSAIPPGPRGETQYF.

The CDR3 reads CAWSVGQGYGYTF. CDR3 DNA sequence: TGTGCCTGGAGTGTGGGGCAGGGTTATGGCTACACCTTC. The chain combines TRBV30 with TRBJ1-2, with D possibly TRBD1 on 5 matching bases. The length of the CDR3 is 13 residues. Trimming shortened V by 0 bases and J by 5 bases, and 10 bases separated the two germline ends. From germline, CDR1 is GTSNPN and CDR2 SVGIG (reference sequence).

The rearrangement uses TRBV20-1 and TRBJ2-3; 9 positions agree with TRBD2. J was trimmed by 1 base and V by 2 bases; bases with no gene match: 1. Germline assignment: CDR1 DFQATT and CDR2 SNEGSKA (reference sequence). The CDR3 extends over 14 amino acids. The CDR3 spells CSARSSGGTDTQYF. The DNA of the CDR3 is TGCAGTGCTAGATCTAGCGGGGGCACAGATACGCAGTATTTT.

This clonotype was seen more than once but under ten times. The rearrangement links TRBV11-2 to TRBJ2-7; D is possibly TRBD1 or TRBD2 (6 bases each). The CDR3 length is 14 residues. Trimming removed 5 bases at V and 6 bases at J, with 17 bases between. Germline values: CDR1 SGHAT, CDR2 FQNNGV. Here the CDR3 DNA reads TGTGCCAGCAGCCCCTTACAGGGAGGCCGCGAGCAGTACTTC. Amino acid sequence: CASSPLQGGREQYF.

V is TRBV6-6 and J is TRBJ2-6, with TRBD1 as a possible D gene (5 bases). CDR1 is MNHNY, CDR2 SVGAGI, per germline (reference sequence). Trimming took 0 bases from V and 2 from J, leaving 11 bases between them. The CDR3 loop spans 17 amino acids. CDR3 protein: CASSYSTSGPGANVLTF. The CDR3 DNA reads TGTGCCAGCAGTTACTCGACTTCAGGGCCTGGGGCCAACGTCCTGACTTTC.

This clonotype was counted at least ten times. V and J are TRBV12-3 or TRBV12-4 and TRBJ1-1; D is undetermined. V was shortened by 8 bases and J by 3 bases, with 10 bases between the two germline ends. The CDR3 has 12 amino acids. Written as DNA, the CDR3 is TGTGCCAGCTCCCGCGACGACACTGAAGCTTTCTTT. Its translation: CASSRDDTEAFF.

Ten or more counts support this clonotype. V is TRBV29-1 and J is TRBJ2-5; no firm D call. CDR1 is SQVTM, CDR2 ANQGSEA, per germline. Trimming shortened V by 5 bases and J by 4 bases, and 11 bases separated the two germline ends. The CDR3 extends over 12 amino acids. CDR3 loop: CSVTRELETQYF. Written as DNA, the CDR3 is TGCAGCGTTACAAGGGAACTAGAGACCCAGTACTTC.